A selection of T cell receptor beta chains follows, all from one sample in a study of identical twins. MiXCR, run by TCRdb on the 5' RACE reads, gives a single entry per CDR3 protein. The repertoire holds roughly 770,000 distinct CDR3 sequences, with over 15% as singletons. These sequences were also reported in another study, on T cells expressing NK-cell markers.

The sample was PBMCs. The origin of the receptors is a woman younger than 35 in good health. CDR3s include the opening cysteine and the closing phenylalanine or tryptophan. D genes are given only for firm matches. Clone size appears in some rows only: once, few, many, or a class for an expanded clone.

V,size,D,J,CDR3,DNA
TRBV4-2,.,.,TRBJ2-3,CASSQQYTDTQYF,TGTGCCAGCAGCCAACAATACACAGATACGCAGTATTTT
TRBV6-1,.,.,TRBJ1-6,CASSETTGGAPLHF,TGTGCCAGCAGTGAGACGACAGGCGGGGCACCCCTCCACTTT
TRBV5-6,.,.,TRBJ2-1,CARSPGTLTLEQFF,TGTGCCAGGAGCCCCGGGACTCTTACCCTTGAGCAGTTCTTC
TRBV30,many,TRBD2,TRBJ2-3,CAWSATSGRANF,TGTGCCTGGAGTGCGACTAGCGGGAGGGCCAATTTT
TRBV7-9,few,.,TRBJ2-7,CASSSRRGYEQYF,TGTGCCAGCAGCTCGCGTAGGGGCTACGAGCAGTACTTC
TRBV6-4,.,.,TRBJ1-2,CASSETRGRGYTF,TGTGCCAGCAGTGAGACCCGGGGACGGGGCTACACCTTC
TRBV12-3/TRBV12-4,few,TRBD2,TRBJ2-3,CASSPDTGGDTQYF,TGTGCCAGCAGTCCTGATACCGGGGGGGATACGCAGTATTTT
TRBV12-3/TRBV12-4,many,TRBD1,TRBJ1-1,CASSFGQGSTEAFF,TGTGCCAGCAGCTTCGGACAGGGGTCCACTGAAGCTTTCTTT
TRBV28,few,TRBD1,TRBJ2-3,CASSRQGWADTQYF,TGTGCCAGCAGCCGACAGGGTTGGGCAGATACGCAGTATTTT
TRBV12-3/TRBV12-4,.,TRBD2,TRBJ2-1,CASSSRGRAGGEQFF,TGTGCCAGCAGTTCTCGCGGGAGGGCCGGCGGTGAGCAGTTCTTC
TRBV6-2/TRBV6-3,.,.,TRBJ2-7,CASSPDTTYEQYF,TGTGCCAGCAGTCCCGACACCACCTACGAGCAGTACTTC
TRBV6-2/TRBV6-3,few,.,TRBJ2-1,CATLGRGDNEQFF,TGTGCCACCCTTGGCAGGGGTGACAATGAGCAGTTCTTC
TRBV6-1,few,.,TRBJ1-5,CASRQEGNQPQHF,TGTGCCAGCCGACAGGAGGGCAATCAGCCCCAGCATTTT
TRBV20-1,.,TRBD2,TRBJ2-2,CSGSSGNTGELFF,TGCAGTGGTTCTAGCGGAAACACCGGGGAGCTGTTTTTT
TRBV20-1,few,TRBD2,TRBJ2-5,CSARDFRLAGQETQYF,TGCAGTGCTAGAGATTTCCGGCTAGCGGGGCAAGAGACCCAGTACTTC
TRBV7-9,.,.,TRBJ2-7,CASSFDAGERYF,TGTGCCAGCAGCTTTGATGCCGGGGAGAGGTACTTC